This is a list of T cell receptor beta chains from one sample in a study of blood T cells in healthy people across ages. TCRdb re-derived calls from the 5' RACE reads in MiXCR, one entry per CDR3 protein. The sample yields over a million distinct CDR3 sequences, roughly 43% seen once. The source material was blood. Receptors were obtained from a woman under 30 in good health. The CDR3 runs from the conserved cysteine through the conserved F or W. The order of the fields is J gene, D gene, V gene, clone size, CDR3 protein, CDR3 DNA. A D gene is named only where the DNA matches it firmly. Rows may omit the clone size; those that give it use once, few, many or a size class.

j_gene: TRBJ2-1; d_gene: TRBD1; v_gene: TRBV7-2; abundance: .; CDR3aa: CANSLLGGPSDEQFF; CDR3nt: TGTGCCAACAGCTTACTAGGGGGCCCCAGCGATGAGCAGTTCTTC
j_gene: TRBJ2-7; d_gene: TRBD2; v_gene: TRBV20-1; abundance: .; CDR3aa: CSALLAGGPPRLDYEQYF; CDR3nt: TGCAGTGCTTTATTAGCGGGAGGGCCACCTCGGTTGGACTACGAGCAGTACTTC
j_gene: TRBJ1-5; d_gene: .; v_gene: TRBV12-3/TRBV12-4; abundance: .; CDR3aa: CASNPPGVINQPQHF; CDR3nt: TGTGCCAGCAACCCCCCGGGGGTTATCAATCAGCCCCAGCATTTT
j_gene: TRBJ1-1; d_gene: TRBD1; v_gene: TRBV6-5; abundance: .; CDR3aa: CASSDLEGATEAFF; CDR3nt: TGTGCCAGCAGTGACTTGGAGGGGGCGACTGAAGCTTTCTTT
j_gene: TRBJ1-2; d_gene: .; v_gene: TRBV7-2; abundance: .; CDR3aa: CASSLMPSTGPGMGGYTF; CDR3nt: TGTGCCAGCAGCTTAATGCCATCTACAGGGCCGGGGATGGGGGGCTACACCTTC
j_gene: TRBJ2-3; d_gene: .; v_gene: TRBV25-1; abundance: few; CDR3aa: CASSGTGTSTDTQYF; CDR3nt: TGTGCCAGCAGTGGTACCGGGACTAGCACAGATACGCAGTATTTT
j_gene: TRBJ1-2; d_gene: .; v_gene: TRBV29-1; abundance: many; CDR3aa: CSVLLRGSYGYTF; CDR3nt: TGCAGCGTTTTGTTACGGGGGAGCTATGGCTACACCTTC
j_gene: TRBJ2-2; d_gene: .; v_gene: TRBV6-1; abundance: .; CDR3aa: CASRRDSTFFLSGELFF; CDR3nt: TGTGCCAGCAGACGGGACTCCACATTTTTCCTCTCCGGGGAGCTGTTTTTT
j_gene: TRBJ2-7; d_gene: .; v_gene: TRBV7-2; abundance: .; CDR3aa: CASSLQLNSYEQYF; CDR3nt: TGTGCCAGCAGCTTACAACTGAACTCCTACGAGCAGTACTTC
j_gene: TRBJ2-7; d_gene: .; v_gene: TRBV27; abundance: .; CDR3aa: CASSLGPGSSYEQYF; CDR3nt: TGTGCCAGCAGTTTAGGGCCAGGCAGCTCCTACGAGCAGTACTTC
j_gene: TRBJ2-5; d_gene: .; v_gene: TRBV28; abundance: .; CDR3aa: CARRPGVWLRETQYF; CDR3nt: TGTGCCAGGAGGCCAGGGGTATGGTTGAGGGAGACCCAGTACTTC
j_gene: TRBJ1-1; d_gene: .; v_gene: TRBV5-5; abundance: .; CDR3aa: CASSVVTLGAEAFF; CDR3nt: TGTGCCAGCAGCGTGGTGACACTGGGGGCTGAAGCTTTCTTT
j_gene: TRBJ2-1; d_gene: TRBD2; v_gene: TRBV15; abundance: .; CDR3aa: CATSLHRLASYNEQFF; CDR3nt: TGTGCCACCAGCCTTCATCGACTAGCATCCTACAATGAGCAGTTCTTC
j_gene: TRBJ2-1; d_gene: TRBD2; v_gene: TRBV5-1; abundance: .; CDR3aa: CATIGTSGNLGWAYEQFF; CDR3nt: TGCGCCACAATAGGGACTAGCGGGAACTTAGGATGGGCATATGAGCAGTTCTTC
j_gene: TRBJ2-5; d_gene: .; v_gene: TRBV7-3; abundance: .; CDR3aa: CASSLTGRGYQETQYF; CDR3nt: TGTGCCAGCAGCTTAACTGGGCGGGGCTACCAAGAGACCCAGTATTTC
j_gene: TRBJ1-5; d_gene: TRBD1; v_gene: TRBV7-2; abundance: few; CDR3aa: CASSLGQGRHQPQHF; CDR3nt: TGTGCCAGCAGCTTGGGACAGGGGAGGCATCAGCCCCAGCATTTT
j_gene: TRBJ2-3; d_gene: .; v_gene: TRBV15; abundance: .; CDR3aa: CATSVGVADTQYF; CDR3nt: TGTGCCACCAGTGTAGGGGTGGCAGATACGCAGTATTTT